This passage covers 18 T cell receptor beta chains from one sample sequenced in a study of cytomegalovirus exposure and HLA in healthy donors. The PCR had 60 Vbeta and 13 Jbeta primers. Assay: immunoSEQ multiplex PCR; the TCRdb copy retains only in-frame clones and omits some. The sample shows fewer than 85,000 clones, and approximately 4.5% sits with its ten largest clones. The sample was PBMCs. These receptors originate from a woman aged 40 to 50 in good health and CMV-seropositive.

The chain employs TRBV6-6 and TRBJ2-7; tentatively, D is TRBD1 (6 bases). This CDR3 is 16 amino acids long. Germline V lookup: CDR1 MNHNY, CDR2 SVGAGI (reference sequence). Trimming pared 0 bases from V and 4 bases from J, leaving 16 bases between. CDR3: CASSYSMGASYYEQYF. Written as DNA, the CDR3 is TGTGCCAGCAGTTACTCGATGGGGGCCTCATATTACGAGCAGTACTTC.

The chain links TRBV4-2 to TRBJ2-7, with a tentative D call TRBD2 (6 bases). CDR1 is LGHNA, CDR2 YNFKEQ, per germline. This CDR3 has 19 amino acids. The V end was cut by 0 bases, the J end by 5 bases, with 26 bases between. The CDR3, as DNA: TGTGCCAGCAGCCAAGATCGTCCTGACGCCACGACTAGGGCGAACGAGCAGTACTTC. The encoded protein is CASSQDRPDATTRANEQYF.

The genes are TRBV11-3 and TRBJ2-1; 11 bases are a match to TRBD2. Germline V gene data show CDR1 as SGHNT and CDR2 as YENEEA. The junction had 0 bases not matched to a gene; V was cut back by 1 base and J by 7 bases. The CDR3 is 14 amino acids. CDR3 bases: TGTGCCAGCAGCTTAGGACTAGCGGGGAATGAGCAGTTCTTC. As protein: CASSLGLAGNEQFF.

The chain has TRBV4-1 and TRBJ1-3; D remains ambiguous. The germline V and J ends were trimmed by 1 base and 0 bases, with 13 bases remaining between them. CDR3 length: 17 residues. Per germline, CDR1 MGHRA and CDR2 YSYEKL. The DNA for the CDR3 is TGCGCCAGCAGCCAAGCGGGAGGGCCGACCTCTGGAAACACCATATATTTT. It codes for CASSQAGGPTSGNTIYF.

J is TRBJ2-2 and V is TRBV28, with TRBD1 identical over 7 bases. The CDR3 consists of 15 residues. Germline trimming cut 5 bases from V and 3 bases from J; bases unmatched to any gene: 6. CDR1 MDHEN and CDR2 SYDVKM come from the germline V gene. CDR3 region: CASSKGQVDTGELFF. CDR3 in DNA: TGTGCCAGCAGTAAAGGACAGGTTGACACCGGGGAGCTGTTTTTT.

The chain combines TRBV5-1 with TRBJ2-7; D is undetermined. The CDR3 is 14 residues long. Trimming took 0 bases from V and 7 from J, leaving 14 bases between them. CDR1 and CDR2 (germline): SGHRS, YFSETQ. This CDR3 reads CASSLASTSEEQYF. CDR3 sequence (DNA): TGCGCCAGCAGCTTGGCATCGACTTCGGAGGAGCAGTACTTC.

V is TRBV28 and J is TRBJ1-5; 7 nucleotides match TRBD1. Losses at the gene ends were 10 bases for V and 7 bases for J; bases not matched to a gene: 13. Per germline, CDR1 MDHEN and CDR2 SYDVKM. The length of the CDR3 is 14 residues. CDR3 sequence (DNA): TGTGCCACCTCTTTAGGGGGCGAAACGCAGCCCCAGCATTTT. It is translated as CATSLGGETQPQHF.

In regard to this clone: The junction shows a germline mismatch at one end, possibly a read error. This sequence joins TRBV7-7 and TRBJ2-2; TRBD2 is a possible D gene (5 bases). CDR1 is SSHAT and CDR2 is FNYEAQ in the germline V gene (reference sequence). The length of the CDR3 is 14 residues. This chain's CDR3 is CASSGTTSTGELFF. The CDR3 nucleotides read TGTGCTAGCAGCGGTACCACGAGCACCGGGGAGCTGTTTTTT.

V and J are TRBV19 and TRBJ1-1; D might be TRBD1 (6 bases). The CDR3 runs to 15 residues. Trimming removed 4 bases at V and 0 bases at J, with 12 bases between. Germline V CDR1 and CDR2: LNHDA, SQIVND (reference sequence). The CDR3 here is CASSTLGALNTEAFF. CDR3 bases: TGTGCCAGTAGTACTCTGGGGGCCCTGAACACTGAAGCTTTCTTT.

The rearrangement links TRBV13 to TRBJ2-1; TRBD2 aligns across 11 bases. The CDR3 sequence is 16 residues long. Germline V gene data show CDR1 as PRHDT and CDR2 as FYEKMQ (reference sequence). The V segment lost 4 bases and the J segment 7 bases; nucleotides outside the gene matches: 9. CDR3 amino acids: CASSYIAGGVVNEQFF. The CDR3 DNA reads as TGTGCCAGCAGCTATATAGCGGGAGGGGTGGTGAATGAGCAGTTCTTC.

The chain uses TRBV7-3 and TRBJ2-1; 10 bases fit TRBD2. This CDR3 comprises 14 residues. The trim removed 8 bases at V and 4 bases at J, leaving 5 bases unmatched. The germline V gene encodes CDR1 SGHTA and CDR2 FQGTGA. The DNA of the CDR3 is TGTGCCAGCGGATCTAGCGGGAGTTACAATGAGCAGTTCTTC. Translation: CASGSSGSYNEQFF.

The CDR3 here is CASGIRDRADTEQFF. CDR3 DNA: TGTGCTAGTGGTATCCGGGACAGGGCCGATACGGAGCAGTTCTTC. V is TRBV12-5 and J is TRBJ2-1; the match to TRBD1 covers 9 bases. CDR1 and CDR2 from the germline V gene are LGHNT and FRNRAP. This CDR3 contains 15 residues. The V segment lost 5 bases and the J segment 10 bases; nucleotides outside the gene matches: 12.

The V call is TRBV15, the J call TRBJ2-3; TRBD1 is a possible D gene (5 bases). The ends were cut back, 0 bases at V and 6 bases at J, with 13 bases in the middle. The CDR3 runs 15 residues. In germline, CDR1 is LNHNV, CDR2 YYDKDF (reference sequence). The CDR3 DNA reads as TGTGCCACCAGCAGAGATGGGCGGAGACAGGATACGCAGTATTTT. It specifies CATSRDGRRQDTQYF.

With respect to this clone: Germline and junction disagree at one end, which may indicate a read error. The chain has TRBV7-7 and TRBJ2-5; D may be TRBD2 (5 bases). The length of the CDR3 is 15 residues. Germline loops: CDR1 SSHAT, CDR2 FNYEAQ (reference sequence). CDR3 amino acids: CASSLGPTTQETQYF. The CDR3 DNA reads as TGTGCTAGCAGCTTAGGACCGACTACTCAAGAGACCCAGTACTTC.

The CDR3 DNA reads as TGTGCCAGCAGGCGGGGGCAGGATGGCTACACCTTC. Its translation: CASRRGQDGYTF. The genes are TRBV7-9 and TRBJ1-2; D is possibly TRBD1 (6 bases). The CDR3 has 12 residues. V was clipped by 6 bases and J by 6 bases, with 11 bases between them. CDR1 SEHNR and CDR2 FQNEAQ come from the germline V gene (reference sequence).

This chain uses TRBV30 with TRBJ1-6; 8 bases fit TRBD1. The CDR3 covers 14 residues. J lost 7 bases, V lost 4 bases, and 6 bases had no gene match. Germline CDR1 GTSNPN, CDR2 SVGIG (reference sequence). The CDR3 is CAWTPGQVNSPLHF. In nucleotides, the CDR3 is TGTGCCTGGACCCCGGGACAGGTGAATTCACCCCTCCACTTT.

J is TRBJ1-4 and V is TRBV5-8, with D perhaps TRBD1 (6 bases). Per the germline V gene, CDR1 is SGHTS and CDR2 is YDEGEE. The CDR3 totals 15 residues. V lost 2 bases to trimming and J lost 3 bases, with 11 bases between them. The CDR3 loop reads CASSFAQGANEKLFF. For the CDR3, the DNA is TGTGCCAGCAGCTTCGCACAGGGAGCTAATGAAAAACTGTTTTTT.

V usage is TRBV2 and J usage is TRBJ2-3; 7 bases line up with TRBD2. The CDR3 is 15 amino acids. Germline assignment: CDR1 SNHLY and CDR2 FYNNEI. Trimming cost V 5 bases and J 0 bases; bases outside gene matches: 5. For the CDR3, the DNA is TGTGCCAGCAGTCGACTAGCAGCTAGCACAGATACGCAGTATTTT. Encoded protein: CASSRLAASTDTQYF.